The sequence of this T cell receptor beta chain was determined in a study of early T cells in non-severe SARS-CoV-2 infection. TCRdb reprocessed the 5' RACE reads with MiXCR, giving one entry per CDR3 protein. The table lists about 49,000 distinct CDR3 sequences, less than 7.5% of them singletons, with about 2.8% in the top ten. This clonotype was detected ten times or more. This sample comprised whole blood, obtained at baseline. This TCR derives from an adult who was a healthcare worker with PCR-confirmed SARS-CoV-2 infection or an uninfected control (not recorded which).

The CDR3 DNA follows: TGCAGTGCTAGATCACCCACAGGTTACGAGCAGTACTTC. Encoded protein: CSARSPTGYEQYF. This chain joins TRBV20-1 and TRBJ2-7, with a weak D call TRBD1 (5 bases). CDR3 length: 13 amino acids. The germline V and J ends were trimmed by 2 bases and 4 bases, with 12 bases remaining between them. Germline V lookup: CDR1 DFQATT, CDR2 SNEGSKA (reference sequence).